The text below deals with one TCR beta chain. A junction end diverges from the germline sequence, so it may reflect a read error. The data derive from a study of cytomegalovirus exposure and HLA in healthy donors. From germline, CDR1 is LNHDA and CDR2 SQIVND (reference sequence). This CDR3 is built from 13 residues. In the PCR, 60 Vbeta and 13 Jbeta primers were used. Measured with immunoSEQ multiplex PCR; TCRdb has only the in-frame clones, and not every one. Of some 180,000 clones in the sample, more than 65% were seen once. The genes are TRBV19 and TRBJ1-1; no reliable D call. The clonotype originates from a woman aged 25-40 years in good health and CMV-seropositive. The sequenced material came from PBMCs. The CDR3 DNA reads as TGTGCCAGTAGTAAGTCACAGAACACTGAAGTTTTCTTT. It is translated as CASSKSQNTEVFF.